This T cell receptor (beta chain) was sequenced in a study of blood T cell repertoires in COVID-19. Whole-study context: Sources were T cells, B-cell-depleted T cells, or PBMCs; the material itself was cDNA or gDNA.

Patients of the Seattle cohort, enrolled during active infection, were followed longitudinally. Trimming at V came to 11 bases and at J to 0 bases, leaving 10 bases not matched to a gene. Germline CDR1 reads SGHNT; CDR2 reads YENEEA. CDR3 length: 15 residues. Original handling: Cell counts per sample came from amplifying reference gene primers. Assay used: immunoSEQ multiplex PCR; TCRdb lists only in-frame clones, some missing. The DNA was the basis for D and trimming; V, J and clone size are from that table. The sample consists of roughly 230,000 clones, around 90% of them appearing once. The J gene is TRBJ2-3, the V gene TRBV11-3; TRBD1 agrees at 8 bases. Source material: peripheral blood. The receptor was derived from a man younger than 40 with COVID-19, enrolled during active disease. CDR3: CASQEAGGSTDTQYF. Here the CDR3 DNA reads TGTGCCTCACAGGAGGCAGGGGGCAGCACAGATACGCAGTATTTT.